The present TCR beta chain was sequenced within a study of radiation and T cells in renal cell carcinoma. About this clone itself: Its antigen is as yet unknown.

The study, taken as a whole, reports: From baseline, blood top tumor clonotypes peaked at 2 weeks post-radiation.

Time point described: blood 4 weeks post-SBRT, at nephrectomy. Indicated treatment: 15 Gy SBRT to primary tumor, nephrectomy 4 weeks later. Nephrectomy followed 15 Gy stereotactic body radiation by 4 weeks. Per germline, CDR1 SGHNT and CDR2 YENEEA. The ends lost 3 bases at V and 0 bases at J; junction bases unmatched: 2. This CDR3 is 14 amino acids long. The data were produced by immunoSEQ multiplex PCR, yet TCRdb's version contains in-frame clones alone and is incomplete. The data contain around 180,000 clones, about 87% of them seen just once; the ten biggest clones take up 11%. The chain recombines TRBV11-3 with TRBJ2-7; TRBD2 matches at 7 bases. The receptor comes from a woman in her forties or fifties with renal cell carcinoma. The material sequenced was blood, taken from a patient whose treatment included radiotherapy and nephrectomy. The CDR3 region has the DNA TGTGCCAGCAGCTTTCGGGGGGACTCCTACGAGCAGTACTTC. Amino acid sequence: CASSFRGDSYEQYF.